This T cell receptor (beta chain) is from a study of spatial heterogeneity in lung cancer. Study-wide context: Compared with alpha-chain sequences, beta-chain sequences were consistently detected in greater numbers. Study results and limitations: Expanded alpha and beta TCR counts within tumors tracked tumor mutation counts.

Time point specified: sample taken at primary tumor resection. This clonotype appeared many times. What it binds is not known. Germline assignment: CDR1 SGHTA and CDR2 FQGNSA. Trimming stripped 3 bases from V and 6 bases from J, with 9 bases between. The CDR3 is 12 amino acids. TCRdb re-called the 5' RACE reads with MiXCR, one entry per CDR3 protein. This sample has tens of thousands of distinct CDR3 sequences; approximately 4.3% occur once, and the top ten carry roughly 9.9%. The clonotype originates from a male donor with early-stage non-small cell lung cancer. The material was lung tumor tissue, obtained at surgery. The gene calls are TRBV7-2 and TRBJ2-7, with D perhaps matching TRBD1 (6 bases). The CDR3 coding sequence is TGTGCCAGCAGCTTTCCCAGGGGCGAGCAGTACTTC. This gives the protein CASSFPRGEQYF.